The next 32 T cell receptor beta chains were all read from a single sample in a study of blood T cell repertoires in COVID-19. The protocol was immunoSEQ multiplex PCR, while the TCRdb copy is restricted to in-frame clones and leaves out a portion. The data show around 70,000 clones, roughly 80% seen once. The specimen was peripheral blood. The receptors originated from an elderly woman with active or convalescent COVID-19.

The CDR3 protein is CASSFRLAANNEQFF. The CDR3 nucleotides are TGTGCCAGCAGTTTTCGACTAGCGGCGAACAATGAGCAGTTCTTC. This chain connects TRBV6-5 to TRBJ2-1; 9 bases are a match to TRBD2. Germline V lookup: CDR1 MNHEY, CDR2 SVGAGI. The CDR3 consists of 15 residues. The ends lost 4 bases at V and 5 bases at J; junction bases unmatched: 6.

The chain carries TRBV9 and TRBJ2-2, with no clear D. The V end lost 2 bases, the J end lost 3 bases, and 8 bases lay between the germline ends. Germline V gene lookup returns CDR1 SGDLS and CDR2 YYNGEE. This CDR3 has 14 residues. CDR3 DNA sequence: TGTGCCAGCAGCGTCCCACCGGACACCGGGGAGCTGTTTTTT. It is translated as CASSVPPDTGELFF. Supplemented by reference TRBV9 and TRBJ2-2, the full variable domain reads DSGVTQTPKHLITATGQRVTLRCSPRSGDLSVYWYQQSLDQGLQFLIQYYNGEERAKGNILERFSAQQFPDLHSELNLSSLELGDSALYFCASSVPPDTGELFFGEGSRLTVL.

This chain joins TRBV5-3 and TRBJ1-4; maybe TRBD1 (6 bases). TRBV5-3 has ORF status, its function being uncertain. V lost 4 bases to trimming and J lost 6 bases, with 10 bases between them. The CDR3 contains 13 residues. CDR3 residues: CARSITGYEKLFF. The CDR3 DNA reads as TGTGCCAGAAGCATTACAGGGTATGAAAAACTGTTTTTT.

The genes are TRBV4-1 and TRBJ1-4; 7 bases agree with TRBD1. There are 16 residues in the CDR3. V gave up 4 bases and J gave up 4 bases; unmatched junction bases: 9. Per the germline V gene, CDR1 is MGHRA and CDR2 is YSYEKL. DNA for the CDR3: TGCGCCAGCAGCCTCCTGACCAGACAGGGTAATGAAAAACTGTTTTTT. This sequence encodes CASSLLTRQGNEKLFF.

This clone was picked up one time. The chain joins TRBV19 to TRBJ1-2; a weak D match, TRBD1 (6 bases). Germline loops: CDR1 LNHDA, CDR2 SQIVND (reference sequence). V shed 3 bases and J shed 5 bases, with 10 bases lying between them. CDR3 length equals 13 residues. The CDR3 nucleotides read TGTGCCAGTAGTATCACCGGGACATATGGCTACACCTTC. As protein: CASSITGTYGYTF.

This clone was seen just once. The chain couples TRBV7-3 to TRBJ2-1, with D possibly being TRBD2 (6 bases). CDR3 length equals 15 residues. Deletions cut 1 base from V and 5 bases from J, with 12 bases between. Per the germline V gene, CDR1 is SGHTA and CDR2 is FQGTGA. CDR3 loop: CASSLMGGSHNEQFF. The CDR3 DNA reads as TGTGCCAGCAGCTTAATGGGGGGATCTCACAATGAGCAGTTCTTC.

CDR3 in amino acids: CASSLLDTSMNTEAFF. The CDR3 DNA reads TGCGCCAGCAGCTTGTTGGACACTTCAATGAACACTGAAGCTTTCTTT. The gene calls are TRBV5-1 and TRBJ1-1, with D tentatively TRBD1 (5 bases). CDR3 length: 16 residues. Germline CDR1 is SGHRS and CDR2 is YFSETQ. V was pared by 1 base and J by 0 bases, with 13 bases between.

The chain links TRBV5-1 to TRBJ2-3, with 9 bases identical to TRBD2. Germline CDR1 is SGHRS and CDR2 is YFSETQ. The CDR3 length is 16 residues. J gave up 0 bases and V 2 bases, and 4 bases lay outside the gene matches. CDR3 sequence (DNA): TGCGCCAGCAGCTTTTGGGCGGGAGGGAGCACAGATACGCAGTATTTT. Translating gives CASSFWAGGSTDTQYF.

The chain carries TRBV7-9 and TRBJ2-5; maybe TRBD2 (6 bases). Germline values: CDR1 SEHNR, CDR2 FQNEAQ (reference sequence). Trimming took off 1 base at V and 4 bases at J, with 19 bases between the two ends. The CDR3 loop spans 17 amino acids. This chain's CDR3 is CASSLGLAGGTGETQYF. In DNA form, the CDR3 reads TGTGCCAGCAGCTTAGGGCTAGCAGGAGGGACCGGAGAGACCCAGTACTTC. Supplemented by reference TRBV7-9 and TRBJ2-5, the full variable domain reads DTGVSQNPRHKITKRGQNVTFRCDPISEHNRLYWYRQTLGQGPEFLTYFQNEAQLEKSRLLSDRFSAERPKGSFSTLEIQRTEQGDSAMYLCASSLGLAGGTGETQYFGPGTRLLVL.

The chain links TRBV9 to TRBJ2-1; a possible D gene is TRBD1 (6 bases). V was pared by 4 bases and J by 2 bases, with 13 bases between. This CDR3 contains 15 residues. CDR1 and CDR2 (germline): SGDLS, YYNGEE. This chain's CDR3 is CASSKTGFAYNEQFF. CDR3 nucleotides: TGTGCCAGCAGCAAAACAGGGTTTGCCTACAATGAGCAGTTCTTC.

This clone has just one count. This chain links TRBV11-2 with TRBJ2-3; no clear D gene. The CDR3 spans 14 residues. V lost 1 base to trimming and J lost 5 bases, with 10 bases between them. CDR1 SGHAT and CDR2 FQNNGV come from the germline V gene. The CDR3 spells CASSLGVALDTQYF. In DNA, the CDR3 is TGTGCCAGCAGCTTAGGGGTAGCTTTAGATACGCAGTATTTT.

The chain employs TRBV7-2 and TRBJ2-5; 15 bases fit TRBD2. Unmatched junction bases numbered 14, after V lost 5 bases and J lost 4 bases. This CDR3 is 19 amino acids long. Germline assignment: CDR1 SGHTA and CDR2 FQGNSA. Written as DNA, the CDR3 is TGTGCCAGCAGCCCAAAGGGGTCCGGACTAGCGGGGGGGCGAGAGACCCAGTACTTC. Translating gives CASSPKGSGLAGGRETQYF.

V usage is TRBV6-6 and J usage is TRBJ2-7; D is ambiguous. The CDR3 extends over 15 amino acids. The germline V gene encodes CDR1 MNHNY and CDR2 SVGAGI (reference sequence). V shed 6 bases and J shed 1 base, with 16 bases lying between them. CDR3 loop: CASRKKAELSYEQYF. The CDR3 DNA sequence: TGTGCCAGCAGAAAAAAGGCGGAATTATCCTACGAGCAGTACTTC.

CDR3 nucleotides: TGCGCCAGCAGCAAGGACAGGATTGTAGCAGATACGCAGTATTTT. Protein product: CASSKDRIVADTQYF. The chain uses TRBV5-1 and TRBJ2-3; 7 nucleotides agree with TRBD1. This CDR3 comprises 15 residues. V trimming: 4 bases; J trimming: 4 bases; junction bases outside the gene matches: 9. Looked up from germline, CDR1 is SGHRS and CDR2 is YFSETQ.

The rearrangement uses TRBV3-1 (or the pseudogene TRBV3-2) and TRBJ2-5, with 9 nucleotides matching TRBD1. V was pared by 1 base and J by 2 bases, with 8 bases of the junction left unmatched. The CDR3 runs to 17 residues. CDR1 and CDR2 from the germline V gene are LGHDT and YNNKEL (reference sequence). CDR3 loop: CASSQAGPGTGQETQYF. The CDR3 nucleotides read TGTGCCAGCAGCCAAGCCGGCCCGGGGACAGGGCAAGAGACCCAGTACTTC.

The J gene is TRBJ2-7, the V gene TRBV15, with a weak D call TRBD1 (5 bases). V dropped 0 bases and J dropped 3 bases, with 12 bases sitting between them. This CDR3 comprises 15 residues. The germline gives CDR1 LNHNV, CDR2 YYDKDF (reference sequence). CDR3 in amino acids: CATSRDVGRYYEQYF. In nucleotides, the CDR3 is TGTGCCACCAGCAGAGATGTGGGGCGCTACTACGAGCAGTACTTC.

The rearrangement joins TRBV5-1 to TRBJ2-4; no reliable D call. V was cut by 0 bases and J by 8 bases, with 9 bases left in between. The CDR3 covers 13 residues. Germline CDR1 reads SGHRS; CDR2 reads YFSETQ. CDR3 DNA: TGCGCCAGCAGCTTGGATATTGCGGACATTCAGTACTTC. Amino acid sequence: CASSLDIADIQYF.

The chain couples TRBV5-4 to TRBJ2-2; the D gene is possibly TRBD1 (5 bases). Germline V gene lookup returns CDR1 SGHNT and CDR2 YYREEE (reference sequence). The CDR3 spans 13 residues. Trimming removed 3 bases from V and 7 bases from J, with 10 bases in between. The CDR3 DNA reads TGTGCCAGCAGCTCCCAGGGTAGCGGGGAGCTGTTTTTT. It translates to CASSSQGSGELFF.

The CDR3 reads CASSARGSNYYEQYF. The CDR3 DNA sequence: TGTGCCAGCAGCGCCAGGGGGAGCAACTACTACGAGCAGTACTTC. The chain uses TRBV9 and TRBJ2-7, with 7 bases fitting TRBD1. This CDR3 comprises 15 residues. V lost 3 bases, J lost 3 bases, and 9 bases stayed unmatched. Germline V gene lookup returns CDR1 SGDLS and CDR2 YYNGEE.

The CDR3 DNA reads TGCGCCAGCAGCTTGGAGGGGGTGGGCAATCAGCCCCAGCATTTT. Translation: CASSLEGVGNQPQHF. This rearrangement joins TRBV5-1 to TRBJ1-5; possible D gene TRBD1, 6 bases. The CDR3 runs 15 residues. Trimming left V 0 bases short and J 2 bases short, with 9 bases between. Germline lookup yields CDR1 SGHRS and CDR2 YFSETQ.

The chain carries TRBV19 and TRBJ1-5; D not resolved. The ends were cut back, 0 bases at V and 4 bases at J, with 10 bases in the middle. Germline CDR1 LNHDA, CDR2 SQIVND (reference sequence). The CDR3 spans 15 residues. CDR3 amino acids: CASSIDGGGNQPQHF. In nucleotides, the CDR3 is TGTGCCAGTAGTATAGATGGCGGAGGGAATCAGCCCCAGCATTTT.

The rearrangement uses TRBV6-2 or TRBV6-3 and TRBJ2-2; possible D gene TRBD1, 5 bases. CDR1 is MNHEY and CDR2 is SVGEGT in the germline V gene. This CDR3 comprises 16 residues. V shed 2 bases and J shed 3 bases, with 13 bases lying between them. The CDR3 spells CASSYRLDRDTGELFF. The CDR3 region has the DNA TGTGCCAGCAGTTACAGATTAGACAGAGACACCGGGGAGCTGTTTTTT.

This chain joins TRBV4-2 and TRBJ2-2, with 7 bases matching TRBD1. The ends lost 3 bases at V and 0 bases at J; junction bases unmatched: 1. There are 15 residues in the CDR3. Germline V gives CDR1 LGHNA, CDR2 YNFKEQ. CDR3 region: CASSQGTANTGELFF. CDR3 coding DNA: TGTGCCAGCAGCCAGGGGACAGCGAACACCGGGGAGCTGTTTTTT.

V is TRBV21-1 and J is TRBJ1-1; the table gives TRBD1 as D, unverified against the DNA. TRBV21-1 is reported as a pseudogene. The CDR3 is 17 amino acids. The CDR3 is CASSKGGTGGSGTEAFF. In nucleotides, the CDR3 is TGTGCCAGCAGCAAAGGGGGGACAGGGGGCAGCGGCACTGAAGCTTTCTTT.

The CDR3, as DNA: TGTGCCAGCAGCTTGTCGGCAGGGTCGGATGGCTACACCTTC. It yields the protein CASSLSAGSDGYTF. V is TRBV5-4 and J is TRBJ1-2, with D perhaps TRBD1 (5 bases). Trimming pared 1 base from V and 6 bases from J, leaving 13 bases between. CDR3 length equals 14 residues. Germline V gene lookup returns CDR1 SGHNT and CDR2 YYREEE (reference sequence). Complete variable domain (other parts from reference TRBV5-4 and TRBJ1-2): ETGVTQSPTHLIKTRGQQVTLRCSSQSGHNTVSWYQQALGQGPQFIFQYYREEENGRGNFPPRFSGLQFPNYSSELNVNALELDDSALYLCASSLSAGSDGYTFGSGTRLTVV.

The chain combines TRBV20-1 with TRBJ2-7, with TRBD1 as a possible D gene (5 bases). Germline V gives CDR1 DFQATT, CDR2 SNEGSKA (reference sequence). V lost 5 bases and J lost 6, with 11 bases in between. This CDR3 comprises 11 residues. The CDR3, as DNA: TGCAGTGCTGGTGGTAGGGGCGAGCAGTACTTC. This encodes CSAGGRGEQYF.

This chain links TRBV29-1 with TRBJ1-4, with D maybe TRBD1 (5 bases). The CDR3 is made up of 16 amino acids. Germline values: CDR1 SQVTM, CDR2 ANQGSEA. Trimming stripped 4 bases from V and 5 bases from J, with 20 bases between. The CDR3 region has the DNA TGCAGCGTTGTCTTCGCGTCCGGGGGACCAAATGAAAAACTGTTTTTT. It codes for CSVVFASGGPNEKLFF.

The chain has TRBV6-5 and TRBJ2-2, with a possible D match to TRBD1 (5 bases). This CDR3 is built from 15 residues. Trimming took off 5 bases at V and 0 bases at J, with 10 bases between the two ends. From germline, CDR1 is MNHEY and CDR2 SVGAGI. CDR3 nucleotides: TGTGCCAGCAGTAGACAGACAGCGAACACCGGGGAGCTGTTTTTT. It specifies CASSRQTANTGELFF.

The V and J genes are TRBV18 and TRBJ1-5, with TRBD1 identical over 10 bases. The CDR3 is made up of 16 amino acids. Germline V gives CDR1 KGHSH, CDR2 LQKENI. The V and J ends lost 3 bases and 1 base, in that order; junction bases with no gene match: 3. CDR3 sequence reads: CASSPDRGVSNQPQHF. The CDR3 DNA sequence: TGTGCCAGCTCACCGGACAGGGGGGTGAGCAATCAGCCCCAGCATTTT.

The rearrangement uses TRBV3-1 (or the pseudogene TRBV3-2) and TRBJ2-3, with 11 bases aligning to TRBD2. CDR1 is LGHDT and CDR2 is YNNKEL in the germline V gene (reference sequence). The CDR3 covers 15 residues. V trimming: 2 bases; J trimming: 9 bases; junction bases outside the gene matches: 7. The CDR3 sequence is CASSQLASGGSTQYF. The DNA for the CDR3 is TGTGCCAGCAGCCAACTGGCTAGCGGGGGGTCGACGCAGTATTTT.

This clone was seen just once. The chain has TRBV3-1 (or the pseudogene TRBV3-2) and TRBJ1-1; D is unresolved. V lost 4 bases, J lost 2 bases, and 14 bases lay in between. The CDR3 sequence is 15 residues long. The germline CDR1 and CDR2 sequences are LGHDT and YNNKEL (reference sequence). DNA for the CDR3: TGTGCCAGCAGCCCTCAAGGAGTGAGAAACACTGAAGCTTTCTTT. It codes for CASSPQGVRNTEAFF.

The rearrangement links TRBV6-2 or TRBV6-3 to TRBJ1-5, with 9 bases identical to TRBD1. The CDR3 is made up of 16 amino acids. Germline-derived CDR1 and CDR2 are MNHEY and SVGEGT. V gave up 2 bases and J gave up 3 bases; unmatched junction bases: 5. The CDR3 nucleotides are TGTGCCAGCAGTTACCCCGGGACAGGGAACAATCAGCCCCAGCATTTT. It translates to CASSYPGTGNNQPQHF.